These 20 T cell receptor beta chains share one sample of origin, sequenced in a study of metastatic and nonmetastatic thyroid tumors. Every patient underwent thyroid surgery untreated. TCRdb reprocessed the PCR reads using MiXCR. The data hold about 33,000 clones, with over 15% observed a single time. The sequencing input was blood. The receptors come from a female donor with papillary thyroid cancer or a benign thyroid nodule (not recorded which). Some clones in this sample may be carry-over from other donors' samples.

The rearrangement joins TRBV28 to TRBJ2-7; D is uncertain. Looked up from germline, CDR1 is MDHEN and CDR2 is SYDVKM. V lost 4 bases to trimming and J lost 7 bases, with 8 bases between them. This CDR3 region has 11 residues. The CDR3 loop is CASSSELEQYF. CDR3 DNA sequence: TGTGCCAGCAGTTCCGAACTAGAGCAGTACTTC.

This clone was picked up many times. This chain links TRBV2 with TRBJ2-7; D is undetermined. CDR3 length: 14 residues. Trimming left V 4 bases short and J 3 bases short, with 13 bases between. Germline CDR1 is SNHLY and CDR2 is FYNNEI. The CDR3 bases are TGTGCCAGCAGTGGAGGTCAAATCATCTACGAGCAGTACTTC. Its translation: CASSGGQIIYEQYF.

This clone was counted ten times or more. The chain joins TRBV3-1 to TRBJ1-2; the D gene is possibly TRBD1 (5 bases). This CDR3 spans 14 amino acids. Trimming left V 6 bases short and J 8 bases short, with 19 bases between. The germline V gene has CDR1 LGHDT and CDR2 YNNKEL (reference sequence). The CDR3 nucleotides are TGTGCCAGCAGTCAGATGATCGGGGGGGGAGGCTACACCTTC. This codes for CASSQMIGGGGYTF.

This clone was detected many times. This chain joins TRBV20-1 and TRBJ2-2, with 14 bases identical to TRBD2. Germline CDR1 is DFQATT and CDR2 is SNEGSKA (reference sequence). This CDR3 has 17 amino acids. With 1 base clipped from V and 3 bases from J, the junction kept 4 bases outside the gene matches. Here the CDR3 DNA reads TGCAGTGCTAGAGTCCCGGGACTAGCGGGAGACACCGGGGAGCTGTTTTTT. It translates to CSARVPGLAGDTGELFF.

In regard to this clone: Possible read error: a much larger clone is one base away. The sample has other DNA sequences that encode this CDR3 too. J is TRBJ2-7 and V is TRBV5-4, with unresolved D. V was clipped by 2 bases and J by 5 bases, with 20 bases between them. The CDR3 is 16 amino acids. Germline-derived CDR1 and CDR2 are SGHNT and YYREEE (reference sequence). CDR3 coding DNA: TGTGCCAGCAGCTTCCGAGTGGCTGGGTCTTTTGACGAGCAGTACTTC. It yields the protein CASSFRVAGSFDEQYF.

The table lists this clone with many counts. The genes are TRBV12-3 or TRBV12-4 and TRBJ2-1; TRBD1 aligns across 11 bases. This CDR3 spans 14 amino acids. With 7 bases clipped from V and 7 bases from J, the junction kept 6 bases outside the gene matches. The CDR3 DNA reads as TGTGCCAGCACCGGGACAGGGGGACGGAATGAGCAGTTCTTC. Its protein is CASTGTGGRNEQFF.

This clone was seen many times. The chain recombines TRBV12-3 or TRBV12-4 with TRBJ2-2; perhaps TRBD1 as D (6 bases). The CDR3 has 16 residues. V lost 6 bases and J lost 5, with 19 bases in between. Here the CDR3 reads CASSYTGTQGTGELFF. As DNA, the CDR3 is TGTGCCAGCAGCTATACCGGGACACAGGGTACCGGGGAGCTGTTTTTT.

This clone has at least ten counts. The chain recombines TRBV5-6 with TRBJ1-1, with a possible D match to TRBD1 (6 bases). This CDR3 has 13 amino acids. Germline values: CDR1 SGHDT, CDR2 YYEEEE. V was trimmed by 2 bases and J by 2 bases, leaving 7 bases between them. The CDR3 bases are TGTGCCAGCAGCTTCGGGGGCAACACTGAAGCTTTCTTT. It encodes CASSFGGNTEAFF.

This clone was counted ten times or more. At one end the junction does not follow the germline gene, possibly because of a read error. The V call is TRBV20-1, the J call TRBJ2-5; tentative D call: TRBD1 (5 bases). The CDR3 is 13 residues long. CDR1 and CDR2 from the germline V gene are DFQATT and SNEGSKA (reference sequence). CDR3 nucleotides: TGCAGTGCAAGAGAGCAGGGTTGGGAGACCCAGTACTTC. Encoded protein: CSAREQGWETQYF.

This clone came up many times. In DNA, the CDR3 is TGCAGTGCACTTTACGTAGCGGGAGGGGGATACGGGGAGCTGTTTTTT. Residues: CSALYVAGGGYGELFF. The genes are TRBV20-1 and TRBJ2-2, with TRBD2 identical over 11 bases. Unmatched junction bases numbered 13, after V lost 6 bases and J lost 7 bases. This CDR3 is 16 amino acids long. Germline V gives CDR1 DFQATT, CDR2 SNEGSKA (reference sequence).

This chain links TRBV30 with TRBJ2-7; 7 bases agree with TRBD1. CDR3 length: 14 residues. Germline CDR1 and CDR2: GTSNPN and SVGIG (reference sequence). V was clipped by 7 bases and J by 0 bases; unmatched bases: 9. The CDR3 region has the DNA TGTGCCTCGACACGGACAGGCCGCTCCTACGAGCAGTACTTC. Translation: CASTRTGRSYEQYF.

This clone was recorded at least ten times. The genes are TRBV6-4 and TRBJ2-2, with D unclear. Looked up from germline, CDR1 is MRHNA and CDR2 is SNTAGT. V shed 2 bases and J shed 1 base, with 2 bases lying between them. The CDR3 sequence is 13 residues long. The CDR3 protein is CASSDGNTGELFF. CDR3 nucleotides: TGTGCCAGCAGTGACGGGAACACCGGGGAGCTGTTTTTT.

This clone has a handful of counts. Sequence at one end of the junction differs from germline and may be a read error. This CDR3 reads CARSERDAGTYGYTF. The DNA of the CDR3 is TGTGCCAGAAGTGAAAGGGACGCAGGGACCTATGGCTACACCTTC. J is TRBJ1-2 and V is TRBV2; a weak D match, TRBD1 (5 bases). CDR1 and CDR2 from the germline V gene are SNHLY and FYNNEI. The CDR3 spans 15 residues. Combining the CDR3 with reference TRBV2 and TRBJ1-2 gives the whole variable domain EPEVTQTPSHQVTQMGQEVILRCVPISNHLYFYWYRQILGQKVEFLVSFYNNEISEKSEIFDDQFSVERPDGSNFTLKIRSTKLEDSAMYFCARSERDAGTYGYTFGSGTRLTVV.

This clone showed up many times. This may stem from a read error, because a much larger clone lies one nucleotide away. Other DNA sequences in this sample translate to the same CDR3. The chain carries TRBV2 and TRBJ2-7; TRBD2 matches 10 bases. The germline CDR1 and CDR2 sequences are SNHLY and FYNNEI. The CDR3 is 18 residues long. After removal of 6 bases from V and 6 bases from J, the junction contained 20 bases not matched to a gene. CDR3 in DNA: TGTGCCAGCAGCGCCATTCTAGCGGGGGTGCCCGGCGGCCTCGAGCAGTACTTC. Its protein is CASSAILAGVPGGLEQYF.

This rearrangement joins TRBV6-2 or TRBV6-3 to TRBJ2-5, with TRBD2 matching 8 bases. Germline V lookup: CDR1 MNHEY, CDR2 SVGEGT. The CDR3 consists of 15 residues. Losses at the gene ends were 5 bases for V and 5 bases for J; bases not matched to a gene: 10. The CDR3 reads CASSGSGGRLETQYF. The CDR3 coding sequence is TGTGCCAGCAGTGGTTCGGGGGGGAGGCTTGAGACCCAGTACTTC.

This clone was seen at least ten times. The chain carries TRBV5-1 and TRBJ1-1; the D gene is possibly TRBD1 (5 bases). The CDR3 covers 13 residues. Germline V gives CDR1 SGHRS, CDR2 YFSETQ. V was clipped by 5 bases and J by 10 bases, with 18 bases between them. This chain's CDR3 is CASREDTAGIAFF. Here the CDR3 DNA reads TGCGCCAGCAGGGAGGACACAGCCGGGATAGCTTTCTTT.

This clone was observed at least ten times. This chain's CDR3 is CSARELAGVNEQFF. CDR3 nucleotides: TGCAGTGCTAGAGAACTAGCGGGGGTAAATGAGCAGTTCTTC. V usage is TRBV20-1 and J usage is TRBJ2-1, with 11 bases identical to TRBD2. V was clipped by 0 bases and J by 7 bases; unmatched bases: 2. The CDR3 length is 14 residues. From germline, CDR1 is DFQATT and CDR2 SNEGSKA (reference sequence).

This clone was seen repeatedly, ten times or more. This CDR3 reads CASSDSPATNEKLFF. DNA of the CDR3: TGTGCCAGCAGCGACAGCCCTGCAACTAATGAAAAACTGTTTTTT. V gene TRBV12-3 or TRBV12-4 combines with J gene TRBJ1-4; possibly TRBD1 for D (5 bases). The V end was cut by 6 bases, the J end by 0 bases, with 11 bases between. This CDR3 contains 15 residues.

This clone was counted at least ten times. The chain has TRBV5-1 and TRBJ2-1; 9 bases fit TRBD1. Looked up from germline, CDR1 is SGHRS and CDR2 is YFSETQ. The CDR3 totals 14 residues. V was pared by 1 base and J by 14 bases, with 10 bases of the junction left unmatched. The CDR3 coding sequence is TGCGCCAGCAGCTTGAGGGTCGAACAGGGGGCGAAGTTCTTC. Its protein product is CASSLRVEQGAKFF.

Remarks on this clone: Just one base apart from a much larger clone, this may be a read error. The same CDR3 also results from other DNA sequences found in this sample. The chain recombines TRBV29-1 with TRBJ2-4, with D tentatively TRBD2 (5 bases). This CDR3 spans 13 amino acids. Germline V CDR1 and CDR2: SQVTM, ANQGSEA. V was cut by 6 bases and J by 8 bases, with 17 bases left in between. The CDR3 coding sequence is TGCAGCGTCGCCGGGATACCGAGGGACATTCAGTACTTC. Translated, it gives CSVAGIPRDIQYF. The whole variable domain, filled in from reference TRBV29-1 and TRBJ2-4, reads SAVISQKPSRDICQRGTSLTIQCQVDSQVTMMFWYRQQPGQSLTLIATANQGSEATYESGFVIDKFPISRPNLTFSTLTVSNMSPEDSSIYLCSVAGIPRDIQYFGAGTRLSVL.